This TCR beta chain was found in a study of T cell responses to AZD1222 COVID-19 vaccine. Only in-frame clones appear in the TCRdb table, and some are missing; sequencing was by immunoSEQ multiplex PCR. The table records 140,000 to 150,000 clones, around 93% of them present only once. To note about this clone: Its antigen is not known.

Study-wide points: Spike was spanned by vaccine-associated CD4 TCRs, which were dominant at 160-218 and 743-854. Spike-specific TCR repertoires showed rising breadth and depth after two AZD1222 doses. Within unmutated variant regions lay the reported targets of nearly half of spike-specific TCRs.

V lost 6 bases and J 5 bases, leaving 14 bases between the germline ends. The CDR3 loop spans 12 amino acids. Germline V gene lookup returns CDR1 SQVTM and CDR2 ANQGSEA. The sequence derives from an adult who received the AZD1222 COVID-19 vaccine. The starting material was peripheral blood, obtained 28 days after the second AZD1222 dose. The chain recombines TRBV29-1 with TRBJ2-7, with D possibly being TRBD2 (7 bases). The CDR3 protein is CSVVGGGDEQYF. DNA for the CDR3: TGCAGCGTCGTAGGAGGGGGGGACGAGCAGTACTTC.